The 10 T cell receptor beta chains presented below share a single source sample, sequenced in a study of persistence of HIV-infected CD4 T cells. The libraries were made with immunoSEQ version 4 in survey mode. The repertoire was sequenced with immunoSEQ multiplex PCR; TCRdb's copy has only in-frame clones and lacks some. The repertoire holds fewer than 40,000 clones, about four fifths seen once, with under 6.5% in the top ten. These receptors' antigens are unknown. Cells were stimulated with CMV-infected fibroblast lysates at 10 ug/mL. CD40L/CD69 double-negative CD45RO-high memory CD4+ T cells were collected. The sample was CD4+ T cells sorted from PBMCs after roughly 18-hour stimulation, taken from a patient who received antiretroviral therapy. Receptors were obtained from an adult woman with HIV who was CMV-seropositive.

The chain carries TRBV7-2 and TRBJ1-2; D ambiguous. Germline CDR1 reads SGHTA; CDR2 reads FQGNSA. The CDR3 length is 13 residues. V shed 0 bases and J shed 0 bases, with 2 bases lying between them. The CDR3 here is CASSLAPNYGYTF. The CDR3 bases are TGTGCCAGCAGCTTAGCCCCTAACTATGGCTACACCTTC.

The chain carries TRBV19 and TRBJ1-2; 9 nucleotides align to TRBD1. The trim removed 5 bases at V and 1 base at J, leaving 11 bases unmatched. Germline V gene sequence: CDR1 LNHDA, CDR2 SQIVND (reference sequence). CDR3 length: 17 residues. The CDR3 sequence is CASSLSQGANNNYGYTF. CDR3 nucleotides: TGTGCCAGTAGTTTATCACAGGGGGCTAATAATAACTATGGCTACACCTTC.

The CDR3 DNA sequence: TGTGCCAGCTCACCACGGGGATCAGCGGGCTATGGCTACACCTTC. This codes for CASSPRGSAGYGYTF. The rearrangement links TRBV18 to TRBJ1-2; no clear D gene. Germline V gene lookup returns CDR1 KGHSH and CDR2 LQKENI. The length of the CDR3 is 15 residues. The ends were cut back, 1 base at V and 4 bases at J, with 13 bases in the middle.

V and J are TRBV6-5 and TRBJ2-3, with 14 bases that match TRBD2. The V gene's germline CDR1 is MNHEY and CDR2 SVGAGI. This CDR3 is 16 amino acids long. With 2 bases clipped from V and 7 bases from J, the junction kept 5 bases outside the gene matches. Here the CDR3 DNA reads TGTGCCAGCAGTTACCGACTAGCGGGGGGGCTAAATACGCAGTATTTT. Its translation: CASSYRLAGGLNTQYF.

The chain links TRBV5-4 to TRBJ2-2; 12 nucleotides agree with TRBD1. The CDR3 has 16 amino acids. Germline assignment: CDR1 SGHNT and CDR2 YYREEE (reference sequence). Trimming took 2 bases from V and 4 from J; bases not matched to a gene: 3. In DNA form, the CDR3 reads TGTGCCAGCAGCTTCCGGGACAGGGGGCTCACCGGGGAGCTGTTTTTT. Amino acid sequence: CASSFRDRGLTGELFF.

The rearrangement joins TRBV28 to TRBJ1-2; TRBD1 matches at 10 bases. The CDR3 has 17 residues. Germline V lookup: CDR1 MDHEN, CDR2 SYDVKM. The trim removed 5 bases at V and 7 bases at J, leaving 16 bases unmatched. The CDR3 bases are TGTGCCAGCAGTCCATACGGGAAGGGACAGGGGAGTTCTGGCTACACCTTC. It codes for CASSPYGKGQGSSGYTF.

The chain has TRBV19 and TRBJ2-1; no reliable D call. Germline V CDR1 and CDR2: LNHDA, SQIVND (reference sequence). V lost 5 bases and J lost 0, with 11 bases in between. The CDR3 runs 15 residues. Here the CDR3 reads CASSPGFNSYNEQFF. The CDR3 coding sequence is TGTGCCAGTAGTCCGGGTTTCAACTCCTACAATGAGCAGTTCTTC.

The chain employs TRBV18 and TRBJ1-2; tentative D call: TRBD1 (5 bases). The length of the CDR3 is 15 residues. V lost 3 bases and J lost 5, with 16 bases in between. Germline V CDR1 and CDR2: KGHSH, LQKENI. The CDR3 spells CASSPSRVMSYGYTF. The CDR3 DNA is TGTGCCAGCTCACCGTCCAGGGTGATGAGTTATGGCTACACCTTC.

V and J are TRBV4-2 and TRBJ1-2, with 7 nucleotides matching TRBD1. With 1 base clipped from V and 5 bases from J, the junction kept 7 bases outside the gene matches. The CDR3 runs 15 residues. Per the germline V gene, CDR1 is LGHNA and CDR2 is YNFKEQ. The CDR3 spells CASSQGGTELYGYTF. The DNA for the CDR3 is TGTGCCAGCAGCCAAGGAGGGACAGAACTTTATGGCTACACCTTC.

The rearrangement joins TRBV6-1 to TRBJ1-2; no reliable D call. Germline assignment: CDR1 MNHNS and CDR2 SASEGT. The CDR3 spans 14 residues. V lost 2 bases to trimming and J lost 4 bases, with 11 bases between them. CDR3 region: CASSEPGKGYGYTF. The DNA of the CDR3 is TGTGCCAGCAGTGAACCGGGGAAGGGCTATGGCTACACCTTC.